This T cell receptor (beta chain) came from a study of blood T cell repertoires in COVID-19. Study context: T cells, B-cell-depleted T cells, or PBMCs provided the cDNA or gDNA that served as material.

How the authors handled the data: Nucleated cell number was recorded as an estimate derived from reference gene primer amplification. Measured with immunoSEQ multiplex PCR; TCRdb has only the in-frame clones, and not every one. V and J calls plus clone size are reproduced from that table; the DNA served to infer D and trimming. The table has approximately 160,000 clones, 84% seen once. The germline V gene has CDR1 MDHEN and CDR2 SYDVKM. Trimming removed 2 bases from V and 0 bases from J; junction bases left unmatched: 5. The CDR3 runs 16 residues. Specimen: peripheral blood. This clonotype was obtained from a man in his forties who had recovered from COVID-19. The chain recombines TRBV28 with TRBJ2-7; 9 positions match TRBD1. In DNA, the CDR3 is TGTGCCAGCAGTTTAGATGGACAGGGGATCTCCTACGAGCAGTACTTC. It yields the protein CASSLDGQGISYEQYF. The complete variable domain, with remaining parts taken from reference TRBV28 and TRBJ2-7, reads DVKVTQSSRYLVKRTGEKVFLECVQDMDHENMFWYRQDPGLGLRLIYFSYDVKMKEKGDIPEGYSVSREKKERFSLILESASTNQTSMYLCASSLDGQGISYEQYFGPGTRLTVT.